This entry is about one TCR beta chain. The CDR3 end is not reached by the read, which stops 3 residues before it; the germline J gene fills it in. This sample stems from a study of T cells in women clearing cervical HPV infection. About the research overall: Controls' single incident HPV16 infection cleared within 12 months without precancer.

Repertoires were generated with immunoSEQ multiplex PCR, while TCRdb's copy carries only in-frame clones and drops some. The sample totals about 32,000 clones; its top ten clones hold around 7%. CDR1 SEHNR and CDR2 FQNEAQ come from the germline V gene (reference sequence). The CDR3 extends over 13 amino acids. The ends were cut back, 5 bases at V and 8 bases at J, with 13 bases in the middle. The source is a woman aged 18-70 years with a cervical HPV16 infection that either progressed to CIN3+ or cleared (not recorded which). Source material: blood buffy coat. The chain joins TRBV7-9 to TRBJ2-1; D is perhaps TRBD2 (7 bases). The CDR3 region is CASSLRGGDEQFF. The covered CDR3 bases are TGTGCCAGCAGCCTGCGAGGGGGGGATGAG.